These T cell receptor beta chains were read from a single sample in a study of blood T cell repertoires in COVID-19. TCRdb keeps only in-frame clones here, not all; method: immunoSEQ multiplex PCR. This repertoire shows more than 200,000 clones, 88% found once; its top ten account for about 2.1%. Sequences were obtained from peripheral blood. The receptors derive from a woman between 40 and 50 years old who had recovered from COVID-19. CDR3s include the opening cysteine and the closing phenylalanine or tryptophan. The order of the fields is D gene, clone size, J gene, V gene, CDR3 DNA, CDR3 protein. D genes are given only for firm matches. Some rows mark clone size as missing; the rest say once, few, many or name a class of expanded clone.

D: TRBD1; size: NA; J: TRBJ1-1; V: TRBV6-2/TRBV6-3; DNA: TGTGCCAGCAGTTACAAAACAGGGGGCACTGAAGCTTTCTTT; CDR3: CASSYKTGGTEAFF
D: NA; size: NA; J: TRBJ2-3; V: TRBV4-1; DNA: TGCGCCAGCAGCCAAGATCCCCGGGGCACAGATACGCAGTATTTT; CDR3: CASSQDPRGTDTQYF
D: NA; size: NA; J: TRBJ1-6; V: TRBV3-1/TRBV3-2; DNA: TGTGCCAGCAGCCAAGCACTGGGAGTGTCCAATTCACCCCTCCACTTT; CDR3: CASSQALGVSNSPLHF
D: TRBD1; size: NA; J: TRBJ2-7; V: TRBV2; DNA: TGTGCCAGCAGCTACAGGGGTCACTCCTACGAGCAGTACTTC; CDR3: CASSYRGHSYEQYF
D: TRBD2; size: NA; J: TRBJ2-3; V: TRBV6-5; DNA: TGTGCCAGCAGTTCCCCTCTAGCGGGGGGGGGAAATACGCAGTATTTT; CDR3: CASSSPLAGGGNTQYF
D: TRBD1; size: NA; J: TRBJ1-5; V: TRBV6-2/TRBV6-3; DNA: TGTGCCAGCAGTGGGGGACAGGGGCAACATCAGCCCCAGCATTTT; CDR3: CASSGGQGQHQPQHF
D: TRBD1; size: NA; J: TRBJ1-3; V: TRBV6-2/TRBV6-3; DNA: TGTGCCAGCAGTTACACCTGGACAGGGGGTCGCTCTGGAAACACCATATATTTT; CDR3: CASSYTWTGGRSGNTIYF
D: NA; size: NA; J: TRBJ2-2; V: TRBV6-5; DNA: TGTGCCAGCAGGAAGAGCACCGGGGAGCTGTTTTTT; CDR3: CASRKSTGELFF
D: TRBD1; size: many; J: TRBJ1-6; V: TRBV27; DNA: TGTGCCAGCAGTTTCCGAACGACAGGGGAGCGTTCACCCCTCCACTTT; CDR3: CASSFRTTGERSPLHF
D: TRBD1; size: NA; J: TRBJ2-7; V: TRBV28; DNA: TGTGCCAGCAGACGACAGGGGGACCCCTACGAGCAGTACTTC; CDR3: CASRRQGDPYEQYF
D: NA; size: once; J: TRBJ2-1; V: TRBV6-2/TRBV6-3; DNA: TGTGCCAGCAGTTTCAGCCTCGGACTACCGGGCTACAATGAGCAGTTCTTC; CDR3: CASSFSLGLPGYNEQFF